This T cell receptor beta chain was observed in a study of blood T cell repertoires in COVID-19. Clones were sequenced by immunoSEQ multiplex PCR, and TCRdb holds only the in-frame ones, with some missing. The table has approximately 45,000 clones, about 86% seen once. Looked up from germline, CDR1 is SGHRS and CDR2 is YFSETQ. The CDR3 sequence is 17 residues long. The germline V and J ends were trimmed by 0 bases and 5 bases, with 18 bases remaining between them. Sequencing used peripheral blood. This clonotype originated in a man in his forties with active COVID-19. The chain joins TRBV5-1 to TRBJ2-1, with D unresolved. CDR3 in amino acids: CASSLDSGSRPNNEQFF. The CDR3 nucleotides read TGCGCCAGCAGCTTGGATTCCGGGTCCCGGCCTAACAATGAGCAGTTCTTC.